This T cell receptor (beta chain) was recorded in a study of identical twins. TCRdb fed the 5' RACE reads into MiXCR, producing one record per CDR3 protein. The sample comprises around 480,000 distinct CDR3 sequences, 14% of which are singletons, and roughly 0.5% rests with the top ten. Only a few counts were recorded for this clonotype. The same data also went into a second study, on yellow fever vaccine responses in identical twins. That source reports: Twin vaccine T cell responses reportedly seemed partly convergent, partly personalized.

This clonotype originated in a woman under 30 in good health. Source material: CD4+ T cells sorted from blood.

CDR3 residues: CASSFQGALYNEQFF. CDR3 in DNA: TGCGCCAGCAGCTTCCAGGGGGCTTTGTACAATGAGCAGTTCTTC. V gene TRBV5-1 combines with J gene TRBJ2-1, with 8 bases lining up with TRBD1. The J segment lost 4 bases and the V segment lost 2 bases, leaving 5 bases of the junction unmatched. The CDR3 has 15 amino acids. The V gene's germline CDR1 is SGHRS and CDR2 YFSETQ.